The 25 T cell receptor beta chains below all came from one sample that was sequenced in a study of Graves' ophthalmopathy and Graves' hyperthyroidism. Amplification of the TCR beta CDR3 regions used RNA transcripts (as template). Scientists carried out first-round RT-PCR using HTBI primers and then a second-round multiplex PCR. Using its own MiXCR run on the multiplex PCR reads, TCRdb lists one record per CDR3 protein. The table records some 160,000 distinct CDR3 sequences, approximately 40% of them present only once. The sample taken for sequencing was peripheral blood. The receptors derive from a man aged 25 to 40 with Graves' ophthalmopathy.

This clonotype was observed at least ten times. The chain has TRBV7-9 and TRBJ1-2, with no clear D. Germline assignment: CDR1 SEHNR and CDR2 FQNEAQ (reference sequence). V was shortened by 5 bases and J by 2 bases, with 6 bases between the two germline ends. The length of the CDR3 is 12 residues. The CDR3 sequence is CASSPVNYGYTF. The CDR3 coding sequence is TGTGCCAGCAGCCCTGTCAACTATGGCTACACCTTC.

This chain connects TRBV7-8 to TRBJ1-2; 7 bases are shared with TRBD1. V dropped 5 bases and J dropped 7; count of bases not matched to a gene: 13. The CDR3 loop spans 15 amino acids. CDR1 and CDR2 (germline): SGHVS, FQNEAQ. CDR3 in amino acids: CASSRDRQTLGGYTF. The CDR3 DNA is TGTGCCAGCAGCCGGGACAGACAGACTCTCGGTGGCTACACCTTC.

Ten or more counts support this clonotype. The chain recombines TRBV7-3 with TRBJ1-2; TRBD1 matches at 7 bases. The CDR3 is made up of 15 amino acids. Germline CDR1 reads SGHTA; CDR2 reads FQGTGA. Trimming removed 0 bases from V and 8 bases from J; junction bases left unmatched: 9. CDR3 DNA sequence: TGTGCCAGCAGCTTAACAGCGTCAGGGGGGAACGGCTACACCTTC. This codes for CASSLTASGGNGYTF.

This clonotype came up many times. This chain joins TRBV27 and TRBJ1-2; D is unclear. The CDR3 spans 13 residues. Germline loops: CDR1 MNHEY, CDR2 SMNVEV (reference sequence). Trimming left V 6 bases short and J 0 bases short, with 8 bases between. The DNA of the CDR3 is TGTGCCAGCAGCCTTTTTGCTAACTATGGCTACACCTTC. Protein sequence: CASSLFANYGYTF.

This clonotype was recorded many times. The V and J genes are TRBV6-1 and TRBJ2-2, with 7 bases matching TRBD2. The CDR3 has 15 amino acids. The germline V gene has CDR1 MNHNS and CDR2 SASEGT. J was trimmed by 7 bases and V by 6 bases; bases with no gene match: 11. CDR3 coding DNA: TGTGCCAGCAGGAGCCGCCGGGGAGGGCACGGGGAGCTGTTTTTT. As protein: CASRSRRGGHGELFF.

This clonotype was counted many times. The chain combines TRBV10-3 with TRBJ2-2, with no clear D. The CDR3 spans 15 residues. Germline loops: CDR1 ENHRY, CDR2 SYGVKD. Trimming removed 0 bases from V and 4 bases from J, with 9 bases in between. This CDR3 is CAISESAERTGELFF. The CDR3 region has the DNA TGTGCCATCAGTGAGTCTGCAGAACGCACCGGGGAGCTGTTTTTT.

This rearrangement joins TRBV6-2 or TRBV6-3 to TRBJ2-6; TRBD1 matches at 7 bases. The CDR3 is 17 amino acids. The V gene end was trimmed by 6 bases and the J gene end by 0 bases; junction bases not matched to a gene: 8. Per the germline V gene, CDR1 is MNHEY and CDR2 is SVGEGT. This CDR3 reads CASSRTTGASGANVLTF. The CDR3 DNA reads as TGTGCCAGCAGCCGAACTACAGGGGCCTCTGGGGCCAACGTCCTGACTTTC.

This clonotype has at least ten counts. The chain has TRBV6-1 and TRBJ2-7; possible D gene TRBD1, 7 bases. This CDR3 comprises 14 residues. V gave up 7 bases and J gave up 7 bases, with 20 bases separating them. Germline lookup yields CDR1 MNHNS and CDR2 SASEGT. CDR3 DNA: TGTGCCAGCACTGACGACAGGGAGGTAGGGGAGCAGTACTTC. This codes for CASTDDREVGEQYF.

This clonotype was picked up many times. V usage is TRBV7-9 and J usage is TRBJ1-1; a weak D match, TRBD1 (5 bases). Germline V lookup: CDR1 SEHNR, CDR2 FQNEAQ (reference sequence). Trimming took off 3 bases at V and 4 bases at J, with 12 bases between the two ends. The CDR3 is made up of 14 amino acids. The CDR3 nucleotides read TGTGCCAGCAGCTTGGGAGGGACGGGCACTGAAGCTTTCTTT. Its protein product is CASSLGGTGTEAFF.

The rearrangement links TRBV9 to TRBJ1-6; a weak D match, TRBD1 (5 bases). The V and J ends lost 4 bases and 8 bases respectively, with 16 bases between them. This CDR3 is built from 15 residues. Germline assignment: CDR1 SGDLS and CDR2 YYNGEE. The CDR3 nucleotides are TGTGCCAGCAGCCAAGGAGGGGCTGTATATTCACCCCTCCACTTT. Amino acids: CASSQGGAVYSPLHF.

This chain joins TRBV30 and TRBJ2-2; 10 positions agree with TRBD2. The CDR3 loop spans 14 amino acids. In germline, CDR1 is GTSNPN, CDR2 SVGIG (reference sequence). Unmatched junction bases numbered 7, after V lost 6 bases and J lost 6 bases. CDR3 protein: CACPASGRPGELFF. CDR3 in DNA: TGTGCCTGCCCGGCTAGCGGGAGACCCGGGGAGCTGTTTTTT. The whole variable domain, filled in from reference TRBV30 and TRBJ2-2, reads SQTIHQWPATLVQPVGSPLSLECTVEGTSNPNLYWYRQAAGRGLQLLFYSVGIGQISSEVPQNLSASRPQDRQFILSSKKLLLSDSGFYLCACPASGRPGELFFGEGSRLTVL.

V is TRBV6-1 and J is TRBJ1-2; the match to TRBD1 covers 8 bases. Germline-derived CDR1 and CDR2 are MNHNS and SASEGT. With V trimmed by 6 bases and J by 4 bases, 7 bases remained unmatched. This CDR3 has 14 amino acids. The chain's CDR3 is CASSTTGQAYGYTF. As DNA, the CDR3 is TGTGCCAGCAGCACAACGGGACAGGCCTATGGCTACACCTTC.

This clonotype was recorded at least ten times. This chain connects TRBV6-5 to TRBJ1-3; D is ambiguous. Trimming removed 2 bases from V and 4 bases from J, with 6 bases in between. The germline gives CDR1 MNHEY, CDR2 SVGAGI. The CDR3 has 13 amino acids. The CDR3 reads CASSYRVGNTIYF. Here the CDR3 DNA reads TGTGCCAGCAGTTACAGGGTCGGAAACACCATATATTTT.

This clonotype has a count of ten or more. The chain has TRBV6-9 and TRBJ2-7; 9 bases align to TRBD1. This CDR3 contains 17 residues. The germline CDR1 and CDR2 sequences are MNHGY and SVAAGI. J gave up 0 bases and V 3 bases, and 9 bases lay outside the gene matches. The CDR3 is CASSYLRTGVSSYEQYF. CDR3 coding DNA: TGTGCCAGCAGTTACCTTCGGACAGGGGTGAGCTCCTACGAGCAGTACTTC.

This clonotype was seen repeatedly, ten times or more. The V and J genes are TRBV6-1 and TRBJ1-6; D may be TRBD1 (5 bases). Trimming took off 3 bases at V and 7 bases at J, with 10 bases between the two ends. Per germline, CDR1 MNHNS and CDR2 SASEGT. The CDR3 totals 14 residues. CDR3 sequence reads: CASSEFDSNSPLHF. In DNA form, the CDR3 reads TGTGCCAGCAGTGAGTTCGACAGCAATTCACCCCTCCACTTT.

This clonotype has a count of ten or more. The chain has TRBV7-2 and TRBJ2-7, with 7 bases that match TRBD1. The CDR3 loop spans 17 amino acids. V lost 1 base, J lost 7 bases, and 16 bases stayed unmatched. The germline V gene has CDR1 SGHTA and CDR2 FQGNSA. The CDR3 spells CASSLGWTGARWWEQYF. Here the CDR3 DNA reads TGTGCCAGCAGCTTAGGCTGGACAGGTGCCCGATGGTGGGAGCAGTACTTC.

The chain couples TRBV6-2 or TRBV6-3 to TRBJ2-7; TRBD1 matches at 8 bases. CDR1 is MNHEY, CDR2 SVGEGT, per germline. The CDR3 has 15 residues. Trimming took 7 bases from V and 7 from J; bases not matched to a gene: 15. The DNA of the CDR3 is TGTGCCAGCACCCCCTCAGGGCAGGGGGCAAGAGAGCAGTACTTC. Protein sequence: CASTPSGQGAREQYF.

The chain combines TRBV7-2 with TRBJ2-2; no firm D call. CDR3 length: 14 residues. CDR1 SGHTA and CDR2 FQGNSA come from the germline V gene. Trimming left V 8 bases short and J 4 bases short, with 14 bases between. This CDR3 is CASGRRSGTGELFF. For the CDR3, the DNA is TGTGCCAGCGGCCGAAGGTCAGGCACCGGGGAGCTGTTTTTT.

The rearrangement links TRBV6-2 or TRBV6-3 to TRBJ1-1; no clear D gene. The germline V gene has CDR1 MNHEY and CDR2 SVGEGT. Trimming cost V 0 bases and J 4 bases, with 15 bases left between them. This CDR3 has 16 residues. The CDR3 sequence: CASSYSRGARLTEAFF. The CDR3, as DNA: TGTGCCAGCAGTTACTCCAGAGGCGCCAGGCTCACTGAAGCTTTCTTT.

This clonotype was seen ten or more times. V gene TRBV20-1 combines with J gene TRBJ1-1; D not resolved. The V end lost 1 base, the J end lost 7 bases, and 13 bases lay between the germline ends. This CDR3 spans 13 amino acids. Germline loops: CDR1 DFQATT, CDR2 SNEGSKA (reference sequence). The CDR3 bases are TGCAGTGCTAGAGGTGGAGATAGAGGTGAAGCTTTCTTT. The encoded protein is CSARGGDRGEAFF.

This clonotype showed up many times. The J gene is TRBJ2-2, the V gene TRBV4-3; weak D call: TRBD2 (7 bases). Germline assignment: CDR1 LGHNA and CDR2 YSLEER. The CDR3 runs 18 residues. V lost 2 bases and J 6 bases, leaving 22 bases between the germline ends. The CDR3 is CASSQRGGGIPDPGELFF. DNA of the CDR3: TGCGCCAGCAGCCAAAGGGGGGGTGGAATCCCCGACCCCGGGGAGCTGTTTTTT.

This clonotype was seen only a few times. The gene calls are TRBV30 and TRBJ1-1, with D possibly matching TRBD1 (5 bases). This CDR3 has 13 amino acids. Trimming cost V 7 bases and J 1 base, with 13 bases left between them. Germline V lookup: CDR1 GTSNPN, CDR2 SVGIG (reference sequence). The CDR3 loop reads CASADMENTEAFF. CDR3 coding DNA: TGTGCCTCCGCGGACATGGAGAACACTGAAGCTTTCTTT.

This clonotype was recorded many times. Written as DNA, the CDR3 is TGTGCCAGCAGCCCAGACGGGACTTATGGCTACACCTTC. Its protein is CASSPDGTYGYTF. The chain combines TRBV7-2 with TRBJ1-2, with D possibly TRBD1 on 5 matching bases. Trimming removed 5 bases at V and 5 bases at J, with 12 bases between. The CDR3 consists of 13 residues. Looked up from germline, CDR1 is SGHTA and CDR2 is FQGNSA. Together with reference TRBV7-2 and TRBJ1-2, the CDR3 gives the full variable domain: GAGVSQSPSNKVTEKGKDVELRCDPISGHTALYWYRQSLGQGLEFLIYFQGNSAPDKSGLPSDRFSAERTGGSVSTLTIQRTQQEDSAVYLCASSPDGTYGYTFGSGTRLTVV.

This rearrangement joins TRBV2 to TRBJ2-7, with TRBD1 matching over 10 bases. V was pared by 5 bases and J by 2 bases, with 6 bases of the junction left unmatched. Germline V gene data show CDR1 as SNHLY and CDR2 as FYNNEI. This CDR3 has 15 amino acids. CDR3 sequence (DNA): TGTGCCAGCAGTACCGGAGGGACAGGGGCCTACGAGCAGTACTTC. Amino acids: CASSTGGTGAYEQYF.

The chain has TRBV6-2 or TRBV6-3 and TRBJ2-7; no definite D call. CDR3 length: 12 residues. Germline CDR1 and CDR2: MNHEY and SVGEGT. Trimming removed 7 bases at V and 6 bases at J, with 13 bases between. DNA for the CDR3: TGTGCCAGCACCGAGAGAAGCCGCGAGCAGTACTTC. Its translation: CASTERSREQYF.